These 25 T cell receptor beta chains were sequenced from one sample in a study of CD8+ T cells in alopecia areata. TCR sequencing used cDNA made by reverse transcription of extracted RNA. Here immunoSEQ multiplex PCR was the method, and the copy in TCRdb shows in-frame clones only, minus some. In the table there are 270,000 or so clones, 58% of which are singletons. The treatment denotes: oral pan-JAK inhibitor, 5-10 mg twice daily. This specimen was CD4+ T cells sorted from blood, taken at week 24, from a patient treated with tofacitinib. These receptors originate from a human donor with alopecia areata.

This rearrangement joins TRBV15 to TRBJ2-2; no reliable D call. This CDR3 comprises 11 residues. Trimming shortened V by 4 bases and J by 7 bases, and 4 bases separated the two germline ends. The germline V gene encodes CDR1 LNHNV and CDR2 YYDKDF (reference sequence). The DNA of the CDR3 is TGTGCCACCAGCACGTACGGGGAGCTGTTTTTT. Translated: CATSTYGELFF.

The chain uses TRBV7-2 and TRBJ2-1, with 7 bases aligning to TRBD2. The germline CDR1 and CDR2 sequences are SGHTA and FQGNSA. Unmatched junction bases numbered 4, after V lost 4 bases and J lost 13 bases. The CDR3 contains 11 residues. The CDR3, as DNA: TGTGCCAGCAGCTCGGGAGGTGCCCAGTTCTTC. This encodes CASSSGGAQFF.

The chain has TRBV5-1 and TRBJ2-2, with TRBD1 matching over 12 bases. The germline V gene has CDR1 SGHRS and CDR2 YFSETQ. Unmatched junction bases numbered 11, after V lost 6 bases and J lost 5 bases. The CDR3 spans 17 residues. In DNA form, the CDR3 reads TGCGCCAGCAACCCGGGACAGGGGGCGCAGGGGACCGGGGAGCTGTTTTTT. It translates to CASNPGQGAQGTGELFF.

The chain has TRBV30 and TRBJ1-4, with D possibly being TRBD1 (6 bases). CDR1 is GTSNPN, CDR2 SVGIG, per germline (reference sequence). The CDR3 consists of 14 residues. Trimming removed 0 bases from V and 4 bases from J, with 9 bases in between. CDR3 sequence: CAWSVGQLNEKLFF. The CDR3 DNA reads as TGTGCCTGGAGTGTAGGACAGCTTAATGAAAAACTGTTTTTT.

CDR3 bases: TGTGCCAGCAGCGTCGGGGTCCTTGGTCAGCCCCAGCATTTT. Encoded protein: CASSVGVLGQPQHF. The chain is built from TRBV2 and TRBJ1-5; the D is unclear. The CDR3 is made up of 14 amino acids. V was clipped by 6 bases and J by 6 bases, with 15 bases between them. The germline V gene encodes CDR1 SNHLY and CDR2 FYNNEI.

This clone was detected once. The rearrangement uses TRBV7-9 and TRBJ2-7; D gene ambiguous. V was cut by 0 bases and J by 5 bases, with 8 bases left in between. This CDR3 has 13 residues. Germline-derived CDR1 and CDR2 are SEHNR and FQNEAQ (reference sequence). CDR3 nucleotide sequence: TGTGCCAGCAGCTTAGCTGGGATTAACGAGCAGTACTTC. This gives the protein CASSLAGINEQYF.

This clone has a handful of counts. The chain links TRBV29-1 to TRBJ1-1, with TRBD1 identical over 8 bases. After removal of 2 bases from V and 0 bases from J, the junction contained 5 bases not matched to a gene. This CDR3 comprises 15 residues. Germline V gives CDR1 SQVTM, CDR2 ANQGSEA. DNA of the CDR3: TGCAGCGTTGAAATCGGCAGGGGGCTGAACACTGAAGCTTTCTTT. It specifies CSVEIGRGLNTEAFF.

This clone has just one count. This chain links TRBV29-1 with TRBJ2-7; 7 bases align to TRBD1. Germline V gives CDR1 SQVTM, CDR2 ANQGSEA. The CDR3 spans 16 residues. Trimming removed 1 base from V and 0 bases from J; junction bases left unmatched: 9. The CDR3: CSVEGGTEGSSYEQYF. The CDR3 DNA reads TGCAGCGTTGAAGGGGGGACAGAGGGGAGCTCCTACGAGCAGTACTTC.

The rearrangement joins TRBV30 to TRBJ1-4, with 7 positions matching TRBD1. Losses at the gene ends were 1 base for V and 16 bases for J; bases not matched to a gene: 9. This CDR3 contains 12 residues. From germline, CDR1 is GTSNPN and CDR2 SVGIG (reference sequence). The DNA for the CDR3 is TGTGCCTGGAGTGCGTCGGGACAGTTATCGTTTTTT. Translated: CAWSASGQLSFF.

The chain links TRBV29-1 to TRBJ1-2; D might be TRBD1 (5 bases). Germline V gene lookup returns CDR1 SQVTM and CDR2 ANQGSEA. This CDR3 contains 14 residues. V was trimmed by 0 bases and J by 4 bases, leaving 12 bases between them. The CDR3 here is CSVEDATGSYGYTF. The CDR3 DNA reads TGCAGCGTTGAAGATGCCACAGGTTCCTATGGCTACACCTTC.

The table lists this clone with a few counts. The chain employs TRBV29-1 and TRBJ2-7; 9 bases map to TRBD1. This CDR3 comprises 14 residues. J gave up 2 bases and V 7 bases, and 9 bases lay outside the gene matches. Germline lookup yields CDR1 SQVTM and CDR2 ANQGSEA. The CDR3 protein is CSAEDRGRAYEQYF. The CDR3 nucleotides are TGCAGCGCCGAAGACAGGGGGAGAGCCTACGAGCAGTACTTC.

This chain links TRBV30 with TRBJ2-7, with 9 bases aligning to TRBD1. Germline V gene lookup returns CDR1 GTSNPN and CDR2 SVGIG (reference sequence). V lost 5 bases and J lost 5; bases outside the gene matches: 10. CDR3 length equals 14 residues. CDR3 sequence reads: CAWGKGQGENEQYF. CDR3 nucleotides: TGTGCCTGGGGCAAGGGACAGGGTGAGAACGAGCAGTACTTC.

Here the CDR3 reads CSGGTPTDTQYF. DNA of the CDR3: TGCAGCGGCGGGACTCCCACAGATACGCAGTATTTT. The V gene is TRBV29-1, the J gene TRBJ2-3; tentative D call: TRBD2 (6 bases). Trimming pared 7 bases from V and 2 bases from J, leaving 10 bases between. The germline CDR1 and CDR2 sequences are SQVTM and ANQGSEA. The CDR3 has 12 residues.

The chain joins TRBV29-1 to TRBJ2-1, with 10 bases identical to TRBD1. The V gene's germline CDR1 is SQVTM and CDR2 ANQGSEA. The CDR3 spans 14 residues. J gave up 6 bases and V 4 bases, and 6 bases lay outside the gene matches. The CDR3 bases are TGCAGCGTTGCCCGGGACAGGGGCGGCAATGAGCAGTTCTTC. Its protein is CSVARDRGGNEQFF.

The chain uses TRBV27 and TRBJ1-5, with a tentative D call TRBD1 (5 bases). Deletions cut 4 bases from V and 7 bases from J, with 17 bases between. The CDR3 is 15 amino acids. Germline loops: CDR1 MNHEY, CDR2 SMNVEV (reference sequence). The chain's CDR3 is CASSSGGTGAQPQHF. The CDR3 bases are TGTGCCAGCAGTTCCGGCGGGACCGGGGCGCAGCCCCAGCATTTT.

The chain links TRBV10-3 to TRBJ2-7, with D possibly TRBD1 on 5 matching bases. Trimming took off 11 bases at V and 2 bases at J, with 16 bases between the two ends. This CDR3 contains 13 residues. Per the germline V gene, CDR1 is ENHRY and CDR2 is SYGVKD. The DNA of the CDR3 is TGTGCCTCCAGGGTCACAGCCGCCTACGAGCAGTACTTC. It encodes CASRVTAAYEQYF.

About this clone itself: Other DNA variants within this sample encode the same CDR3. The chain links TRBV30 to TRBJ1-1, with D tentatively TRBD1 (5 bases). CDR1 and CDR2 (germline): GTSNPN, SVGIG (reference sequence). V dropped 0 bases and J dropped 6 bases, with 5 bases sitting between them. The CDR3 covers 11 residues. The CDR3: CAWSVRAEAFF. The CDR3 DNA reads TGTGCCTGGAGTGTCAGGGCTGAAGCTTTCTTT.

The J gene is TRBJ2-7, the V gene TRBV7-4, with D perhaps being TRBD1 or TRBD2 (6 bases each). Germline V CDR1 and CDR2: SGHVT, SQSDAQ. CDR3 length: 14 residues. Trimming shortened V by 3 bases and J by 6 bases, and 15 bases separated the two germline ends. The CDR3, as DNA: TGTGCCAGCAGCTTCAAGGGAGGACAGCGCGAGCAGTACTTC. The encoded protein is CASSFKGGQREQYF. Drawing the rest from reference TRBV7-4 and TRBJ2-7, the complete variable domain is GAGVSQSPRYKVAKRGRDVALRCDSISGHVTLYWYRQTLGQGSEVLTYSQSDAQRDKSGRPSGRFSAERPERSVSTLKIQRTEQGDSAVYLCASSFKGGQREQYFGPGTRLTVT.

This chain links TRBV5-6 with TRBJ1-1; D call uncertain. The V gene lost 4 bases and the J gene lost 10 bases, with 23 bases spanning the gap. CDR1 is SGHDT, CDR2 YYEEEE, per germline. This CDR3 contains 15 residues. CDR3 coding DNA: TGTGCCAGCAGCCCCGGACCGACATGGGCTATATTAGCTTTCTTT. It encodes CASSPGPTWAILAFF.

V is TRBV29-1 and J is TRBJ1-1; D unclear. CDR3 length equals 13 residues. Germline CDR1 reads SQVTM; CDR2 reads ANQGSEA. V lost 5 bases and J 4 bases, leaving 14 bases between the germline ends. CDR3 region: CSVQRLEGTEAFF. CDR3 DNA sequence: TGCAGCGTTCAACGCCTGGAGGGCACTGAAGCTTTCTTT.

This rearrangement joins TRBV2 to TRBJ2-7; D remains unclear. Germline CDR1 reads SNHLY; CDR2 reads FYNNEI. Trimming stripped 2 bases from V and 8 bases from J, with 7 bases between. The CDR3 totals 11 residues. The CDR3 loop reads CASSEREKQYF. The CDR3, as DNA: TGTGCCAGCAGTGAAAGAGAGAAGCAGTACTTC.

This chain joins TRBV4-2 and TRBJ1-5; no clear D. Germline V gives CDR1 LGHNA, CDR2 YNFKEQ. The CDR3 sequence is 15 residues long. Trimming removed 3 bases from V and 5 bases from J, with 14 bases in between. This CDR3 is CASSQLKGPDQPQHF. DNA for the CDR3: TGTGCCAGCAGCCAGCTTAAAGGGCCCGATCAGCCCCAGCATTTT.

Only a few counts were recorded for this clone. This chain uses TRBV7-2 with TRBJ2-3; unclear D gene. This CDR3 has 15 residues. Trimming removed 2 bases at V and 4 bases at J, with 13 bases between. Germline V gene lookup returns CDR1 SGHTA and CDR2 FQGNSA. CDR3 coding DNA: TGTGCCAGCAGCTTAATGGGGAATAGGGCAGATACGCAGTATTTT. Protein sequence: CASSLMGNRADTQYF.

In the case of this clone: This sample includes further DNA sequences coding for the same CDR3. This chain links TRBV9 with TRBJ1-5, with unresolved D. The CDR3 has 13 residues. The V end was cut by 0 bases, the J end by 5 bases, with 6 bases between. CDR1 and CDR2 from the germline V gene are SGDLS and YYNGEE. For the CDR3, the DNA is TGTGCCAGCAGCGTAGGAGCCGATCAGCCCCAGCATTTT. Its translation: CASSVGADQPQHF. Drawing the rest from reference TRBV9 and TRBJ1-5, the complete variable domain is DSGVTQTPKHLITATGQRVTLRCSPRSGDLSVYWYQQSLDQGLQFLIQYYNGEERAKGNILERFSAQQFPDLHSELNLSSLELGDSALYFCASSVGADQPQHFGDGTRLSIL.

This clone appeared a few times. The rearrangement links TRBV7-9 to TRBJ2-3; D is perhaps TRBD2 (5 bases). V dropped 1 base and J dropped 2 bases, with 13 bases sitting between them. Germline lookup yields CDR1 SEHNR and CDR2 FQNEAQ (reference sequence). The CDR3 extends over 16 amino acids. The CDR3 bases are TGTGCCAGCAGCTTAGGCAACGGGATTCCCACAGATACGCAGTATTTT. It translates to CASSLGNGIPTDTQYF.